This passage covers 18 T cell receptor beta chains from one sample sequenced in a study of blood T cell repertoires in COVID-19. Clones were sequenced by immunoSEQ multiplex PCR, and TCRdb holds only the in-frame ones, with some missing. The table lists about 400,000 clones, about nine tenths of them singletons. The sample consisted of peripheral blood. These receptors were collected from a woman aged 25-40 years with active or convalescent COVID-19.

This chain uses TRBV9 with TRBJ2-7; 11 bases match TRBD2. CDR3 length equals 17 residues. The V and J ends lost 4 bases and 0 bases, in that order; junction bases with no gene match: 9. Germline-derived CDR1 and CDR2 are SGDLS and YYNGEE. The CDR3 loop is CASSSPGTSGSSYEQYF. The CDR3, as DNA: TGTGCCAGCAGCTCGCCCGGGACTAGCGGTAGCTCCTACGAGCAGTACTTC.

The chain has TRBV18 and TRBJ1-1; a possible D gene is TRBD1 (5 bases). V lost 0 bases, J lost 7 bases, and 18 bases lay in between. Germline values: CDR1 KGHSH, CDR2 LQKENI. This CDR3 contains 16 residues. In nucleotides, the CDR3 is TGTGCCAGCTCACCACCCGGGGGAAAGGGTGTCAATGAAGCTTTCTTT. Encoded protein: CASSPPGGKGVNEAFF.

On this clone itself: Other DNA sequences in this specimen translate into the identical CDR3. CDR3 sequence (DNA): TGTGCCAGCAGCTCCGGGACAGGGTCCTACAATGAGCAGTTCTTC. This codes for CASSSGTGSYNEQFF. The chain recombines TRBV11-3 with TRBJ2-1; 9 nucleotides align to TRBD1. The CDR3 is made up of 15 amino acids. J gave up 1 base and V 4 bases, and 2 bases lay outside the gene matches. Germline V gene sequence: CDR1 SGHNT, CDR2 YENEEA.

This clone appeared a few times. This rearrangement joins TRBV4-2 to TRBJ1-2; possible D gene TRBD1, 6 bases. The CDR3 extends over 14 amino acids. The V gene's germline CDR1 is LGHNA and CDR2 YNFKEQ. The V end was cut by 5 bases, the J end by 4 bases, with 14 bases between. DNA of the CDR3: TGTGCCAGCAGCTCCCGGGACATGGGCTATGGCTACACCTTC. Its translation: CASSSRDMGYGYTF.

The chain is built from TRBV5-1 and TRBJ1-1; 7 nucleotides agree with TRBD1. Germline assignment: CDR1 SGHRS and CDR2 YFSETQ. The CDR3 runs 13 residues. Trimming removed 2 bases from V and 5 bases from J; junction bases left unmatched: 3. The CDR3 DNA sequence: TGCGCCAGCAGCTTAGGACAGGAAACTGAAGCTTTCTTT. Its protein product is CASSLGQETEAFF.

This clone was observed a few times. The chain is built from TRBV6-2 or TRBV6-3 and TRBJ2-3, with 7 nucleotides matching TRBD2. The CDR3 runs to 15 residues. After removal of 6 bases from V and 2 bases from J, the junction contained 8 bases not matched to a gene. Germline lookup yields CDR1 MNHEY and CDR2 SVGEGT. As DNA, the CDR3 is TGTGCCAGCAGCCTACCTAGCGGCCTCACAGATACGCAGTATTTT. As protein: CASSLPSGLTDTQYF.

The chain carries TRBV21-1 and TRBJ1-6; the table's TRBD1 call for D was not verified on the DNA. TRBV21-1 is a known pseudogene. This CDR3 is built from 19 residues. The CDR3 nucleotides are TGTGCCAGCAGCAAAGACCCGTTGAGCGAGAGACAGTATAATTCACCCCTCCACTTT. Translated: CASSKDPLSERQYNSPLHF.

The chain couples TRBV2 to TRBJ1-2; D remains unclear. Germline V gene sequence: CDR1 SNHLY, CDR2 FYNNEI. The CDR3 is made up of 14 amino acids. V was trimmed by 3 bases and J by 2 bases, leaving 10 bases between them. The CDR3 DNA sequence: TGTGCCAGCAGTGAGGTTTTTGAGAACTATGGCTACACCTTC. As protein: CASSEVFENYGYTF.

This chain links TRBV5-1 with TRBJ2-2; TRBD1 aligns across 8 bases. This CDR3 is 16 amino acids long. Germline V gene data show CDR1 as SGHRS and CDR2 as YFSETQ. Unmatched junction bases numbered 5, after V lost 0 bases and J lost 4 bases. The CDR3 sequence: CASSLGQGLGTGELFF. The CDR3 DNA follows: TGCGCCAGCAGCTTGGGACAGGGGTTAGGCACCGGGGAGCTGTTTTTT.

The chain combines TRBV4-1 with TRBJ1-5; D gene uncertain. The CDR3 is made up of 15 amino acids. V lost 0 bases and J 7 bases, leaving 13 bases between the germline ends. Germline V gene sequence: CDR1 MGHRA, CDR2 YSYEKL. The CDR3 loop is CASSQDSGEGQPQHF. The CDR3 DNA is TGCGCCAGCAGCCAAGATTCCGGGGAAGGCCAGCCCCAGCATTTT.

The rearrangement uses TRBV7-9 and TRBJ1-2, with TRBD1 matching over 7 bases. The CDR3 has 15 amino acids. After removal of 3 bases from V and 5 bases from J, the junction contained 9 bases not matched to a gene. From germline, CDR1 is SEHNR and CDR2 FQNEAQ (reference sequence). CDR3 DNA sequence: TGTGCCAGCAGCTTGCAACAGGGGATCCCATATGGCTACACCTTC. The encoded protein is CASSLQQGIPYGYTF.

V and J are TRBV12-5 and TRBJ1-4, with D perhaps matching TRBD1 (6 bases). The V end was cut by 1 base, the J end by 7 bases, with 13 bases between. Germline V lookup: CDR1 LGHNT, CDR2 FRNRAP. This CDR3 is 15 amino acids long. CDR3 region: CASGLEQGMVEKLFF. DNA of the CDR3: TGTGCTAGTGGTTTGGAACAGGGTATGGTTGAAAAACTGTTTTTT.

This sequence joins TRBV12-3 or TRBV12-4 and TRBJ1-1; no clear D. Trimming cost V 5 bases and J 11 bases, with 15 bases left between them. The CDR3 is made up of 12 amino acids. As DNA, the CDR3 is TGTGCCAGCAGTCAGACGGACTCCGCCGCTTTCTTT. Protein: CASSQTDSAAFF.

The J gene is TRBJ1-1, the V gene TRBV5-1; D is possibly TRBD1 (6 bases). The germline V gene encodes CDR1 SGHRS and CDR2 YFSETQ. The length of the CDR3 is 14 residues. V was clipped by 4 bases and J by 1 base, with 11 bases between them. The CDR3 reads CASSTGQPNTEAFF. In nucleotides, the CDR3 is TGCGCCAGCAGCACGGGACAACCGAACACTGAAGCTTTCTTT.

V is TRBV5-4 and J is TRBJ1-4, with 7 bases lining up with TRBD1. V dropped 7 bases and J dropped 8; count of bases not matched to a gene: 14. This CDR3 has 15 residues. In germline, CDR1 is SGHNT, CDR2 YYREEE (reference sequence). In DNA, the CDR3 is TGTGCCAGCGCAAAAGCGAACAGGGGAGGCGAAAAACTGTTTTTT. The encoded protein is CASAKANRGGEKLFF.

The chain carries TRBV5-1 and TRBJ2-7; D ambiguous. The germline V gene encodes CDR1 SGHRS and CDR2 YFSETQ. This CDR3 has 13 residues. With 3 bases removed from V and 4 bases from J, the gap between germline ends came to 11 bases. This CDR3 reads CASSWLSDYEQYF. CDR3 in DNA: TGCGCCAGCAGCTGGCTCAGTGATTACGAGCAGTACTTC. The full variable domain, rest sourced from reference TRBV5-1 and TRBJ2-7, is KAGVTQTPRYLIKTRGQQVTLSCSPISGHRSVSWYQQTPGQGLQFLFEYFSETQRNKGNFPGRFSGRQFSNSRSEMNVSTLELGDSALYLCASSWLSDYEQYFGPGTRLTVT.

The rearrangement joins TRBV5-5 to TRBJ2-7; the match to TRBD2 covers 7 bases. Germline CDR1 reads SGHKS; CDR2 reads YYEKEE (reference sequence). V dropped 1 base and J dropped 0; count of bases not matched to a gene: 7. The CDR3 has 16 residues. CDR3 DNA: TGTGCCAGCAGCTTGAATTGGCGGGAGAGCTCCTACGAGCAGTACTTC. It yields the protein CASSLNWRESSYEQYF.

The genes are TRBV19 and TRBJ1-1; TRBD1 matches at 9 bases. This CDR3 has 14 residues. Germline lookup yields CDR1 LNHDA and CDR2 SQIVND (reference sequence). J lost 6 bases, V lost 3 bases, and 5 bases had no gene match. CDR3 sequence reads: CASSIGQGIAEAFF. The CDR3 DNA is TGTGCCAGTAGTATTGGACAGGGGATCGCTGAAGCTTTCTTT.